This T cell receptor beta chain was profiled in a study of blood T cell repertoires in COVID-19 (TCRdb year 2020). General notes on the study: The collaborator samples originated in the United States, Italy and Spain and spanned the acute and convalescent phases of COVID-19. Sample metadata almost always included a de-identified subject ID, COVID-19 status, age in years and sex. Samples were obtained from the ongoing ImmuneRACE study (first 160 participants) and from over 1,000 subjects provided by 6 global collaborators. The material from the prospective study consisted of cDNA or gDNA derived from T cells, B-cell-depleted T cells, or PBMCs. HLA class I and class II types, where available, came from metadata supplied by the sample provider rather than from assay-based typing. A freely available public database, intended as a resource for researchers studying the immune response to SARS-CoV-2, is where the repertoires were released. Deeply sampled blood TCRbeta repertoires from subjects exposed to, actively infected with, or recovered from COVID-19 were included in the dataset. What the research found in general, with its limitations: The amount of clinical and demographic metadata varied by source and participant and was provided uncurated.

The immunoSEQ Assay, a bias-controlled multiplex PCR, was used to amplify TCRbeta CDR3 regions from genomic DNA. Processing in the source paper ran as follows. Nucleated cell counts per sample were estimated from amplification of reference gene primers within the assay. Sequence reads were collapsed and filtered to measure the absolute abundance of every unique TCRbeta CDR3 rearrangement. For each sample, productive Simpson clonality was calculated by taking the square root of Simpson's diversity index across productive rearrangements. TCRdb took this table from immuneACCESS and kept in-frame rearrangements with V and J called. Such tables lack part of the clones; where checked against another copy, unresolved V genes explain under half of the gap, and the rest is unexplained. V and J calls and clone size are those listed in that table; D and trimming were worked out from the DNA. For this sample there are about 240,000 clones; more than 75% appear just once. The ten most abundant clones make up 10% to 15% of the sample.

The CDR3 has 18 amino acids, counting the end cysteine and phenylalanine. Only the CDR3 DNA stays, 54 bases, in frame from base 1. V is reduced by 4 bases and J by 4 bases, leaving a spacing of 25 bases between them. The germline V gene (reference sequence) yields LNHDA for CDR1 and SQIVND for CDR2. Regarding this clone: Its antigen remains undetermined. Per-nucleotide qualities are absent, and no much larger clonotype sits a single base away.

Each collaborating institution followed its own protocols to collect whole blood in K2EDTA tubes. For TCRbeta analysis, collaborator samples were shipped as frozen whole blood, as isolated PBMCs, or as DNA extracted from either sample type. Material for sequencing was peripheral blood. The source of this sequence is a man aged 80 or over with acute or convalescent COVID-19. This receptor chain uses TRBV19 and TRBJ1-2; perhaps TRBD1 is the D gene, with 5 bases matching. The CDR3 here reads CASSKTMTGGTHSYGYTF. The nucleotide sequence reads as follows: TGTGCCAGTAGTAAGACGATGACTGGGGGGACGCATTCCTATGGCTACACCTTC.